This T cell receptor beta chain was recovered during a study of T-cell reconstitution after alpha-beta-depleted transplantation in children. This clonotype has ten or more counts. Antigen: not known. Whole-study findings and limits: T-cell counts and diversity at one year following transplant were attributed mainly to newly produced T cells.

Germline CDR1 is SGHRS and CDR2 is YFSETQ. The CDR3 has 14 amino acids. The V end was cut by 5 bases, the J end by 0 bases, with 12 bases between. Preparation of the TCRbeta library was carried out with unique molecular identifiers. One entry per CDR3 protein, called by TCRdb with MiXCR from the PCR reads. The sample holds about 300,000 distinct CDR3 sequences, about 9.4% seen once. V is TRBV5-1 and J is TRBJ2-7, with D possibly matching TRBD1 (6 bases). The sequences come from PBMCs, collected before TCRalphabeta/CD19-depleted stem cell transplant. The sequence came from a boy less than two years old with acute myeloid leukemia, due to receive a stem cell transplant. The CDR3 DNA sequence: TGCGCCAGCAGTGCGGTGGACAGCTCCTACGAGCAGTACTTC. Translated: CASSAVDSSYEQYF.